These 27 T cell receptor beta chains came from one sample sequenced in a study of blood T cell repertoires in COVID-19. Profiled with immunoSEQ multiplex PCR; TCRdb holds only in-frame clones, not every one. The data show tens of thousands of clones, about 88% seen once. Sequenced input: peripheral blood. The receptors were sampled from a man aged 50 to 59 with active COVID-19.

The rearrangement uses TRBV5-1 and TRBJ1-3; D uncertain. From germline, CDR1 is SGHRS and CDR2 YFSETQ. The CDR3 length is 16 residues. Trimming removed 1 base from V and 2 bases from J, with 13 bases in between. The CDR3 bases are TGCGCCAGCAGCTTGAGGGTGCTGGAGGCTGGAAACACCATATATTTT. Its protein is CASSLRVLEAGNTIYF. The full variable domain, in which reference TRBV5-1 and TRBJ1-3 provide the parts outside the CDR3, is KAGVTQTPRYLIKTRGQQVTLSCSPISGHRSVSWYQQTPGQGLQFLFEYFSETQRNKGNFPGRFSGRQFSNSRSEMNVSTLELGDSALYLCASSLRVLEAGNTIYFGEGSWLTVV.

This rearrangement joins TRBV4-2 to TRBJ2-7; D is unclear. The CDR3 is 15 residues long. V dropped 0 bases and J dropped 3 bases, with 12 bases sitting between them. Germline CDR1 is LGHNA and CDR2 is YNFKEQ. CDR3 protein: CASSQDPGKHYEQYF. DNA for the CDR3: TGTGCCAGCAGCCAAGATCCGGGTAAGCACTACGAGCAGTACTTC.

The chain combines TRBV2 with TRBJ1-5, with 7 bases matching TRBD1. The CDR3 extends over 14 amino acids. Germline V gene data show CDR1 as SNHLY and CDR2 as FYNNEI. Germline trimming cut 8 bases from V and 5 bases from J; bases unmatched to any gene: 9. This CDR3 reads CASCPGQLYQPQHF. As DNA, the CDR3 is TGTGCCAGCTGCCCGGGACAGTTGTATCAGCCCCAGCATTTT.

V and J are TRBV19 and TRBJ1-2; 8 bases map to TRBD1. The CDR3 contains 15 residues. From germline, CDR1 is LNHDA and CDR2 SQIVND (reference sequence). Trimming cost V 3 bases and J 5 bases; bases outside gene matches: 8. The CDR3 sequence is CASSMRGQGEYGYTF. The CDR3 DNA reads as TGTGCCAGTAGTATGAGAGGACAGGGAGAATATGGCTACACCTTC. The full variable domain, in which reference TRBV19 and TRBJ1-2 provide the parts outside the CDR3, is DGGITQSPKYLFRKEGQNVTLSCEQNLNHDAMYWYRQDPGQGLRLIYYSQIVNDFQKGDIAEGYSVSREKKESFPLTVTSAQKNPTAFYLCASSMRGQGEYGYTFGSGTRLTVV.

The genes are TRBV27 and TRBJ1-3; D uncertain. The V end lost 5 bases, the J end lost 2 bases, and 7 bases lay between the germline ends. Germline V gene data show CDR1 as MNHEY and CDR2 as SMNVEV (reference sequence). The CDR3 loop spans 13 amino acids. Written as DNA, the CDR3 is TGTGCCAGCAGTCCGGGAACTGGAAACACCATATATTTT. Translation gives CASSPGTGNTIYF.

This clone came up a few times. The chain combines TRBV2 with TRBJ1-1; D might be TRBD1 (5 bases). CDR1 is SNHLY and CDR2 is FYNNEI in the germline V gene. Trimming shortened V by 4 bases and J by 3 bases, and 15 bases separated the two germline ends. There are 15 residues in the CDR3. CDR3 nucleotides: TGTGCCAGCAGTGTACTGGGGCTGCCCGACACTGAAGCTTTCTTT. Amino acid sequence: CASSVLGLPDTEAFF.

V and J are TRBV15 and TRBJ2-3, with D perhaps matching TRBD1 (7 bases). CDR3 length equals 17 residues. V lost 2 bases to trimming and J lost 8 bases, with 23 bases between them. The germline CDR1 and CDR2 sequences are LNHNV and YYDKDF (reference sequence). The CDR3 loop is CATSRSTSGTARGTQYF. The CDR3 bases are TGTGCCACCAGCAGATCGACGTCCGGGACAGCGCGGGGTACGCAGTATTTT.

The gene calls are TRBV18 and TRBJ1-3; D unresolved. This CDR3 is 15 amino acids long. V was pared by 1 base and J by 1 base, with 8 bases between. Germline V gene data show CDR1 as KGHSH and CDR2 as LQKENI. The CDR3 region has the DNA TGTGCCAGCTCACCACAAAGGGAGTCTGGAAACACCATATATTTT. Amino acid sequence: CASSPQRESGNTIYF.

This clone showed up just once. This sequence joins TRBV7-9 and TRBJ1-3, with D unclear. Germline V gene sequence: CDR1 SEHNR, CDR2 FQNEAQ (reference sequence). V dropped 4 bases and J dropped 4 bases, with 14 bases sitting between them. CDR3 length: 15 residues. CDR3 in DNA: TGTGCCAGCAGCTCCGAAATGACACGAGGAAACACCATATATTTT. This sequence encodes CASSSEMTRGNTIYF.

V and J are TRBV9 and TRBJ2-3, with D perhaps matching TRBD2 (5 bases). The CDR3 has 13 amino acids. Germline V gene lookup returns CDR1 SGDLS and CDR2 YYNGEE. Between the trimmed V and J ends, which lost 0 bases and 9 bases, there was a span of 11 bases. This chain's CDR3 is CASSVDGLGTQYF. The CDR3 bases are TGTGCCAGCAGCGTAGACGGACTTGGGACGCAGTATTTT.

This clone appeared once. The gene calls are TRBV21-1 and TRBJ2-5; TRBD2, the table's D call, was not compared with the DNA. TRBV21-1 is described as a pseudogene. CDR3 length equals 18 residues. In DNA, the CDR3 is TGTGCCAGCAGCAAAGCGGGAATAGCGGGAGTTGAGGCGGAGACCCAGTACTTC. This encodes CASSKAGIAGVEAETQYF.

The chain links TRBV9 to TRBJ1-1; 8 nucleotides align to TRBD1. The ends lost 3 bases at V and 1 base at J; junction bases unmatched: 8. There are 16 residues in the CDR3. The germline gives CDR1 SGDLS, CDR2 YYNGEE. DNA for the CDR3: TGTGCCAGCAGCGGAAAGACAGGGGTAGGGAACACTGAAGCTTTCTTT. This gives the protein CASSGKTGVGNTEAFF.

The J gene is TRBJ2-2, the V gene TRBV4-3; perhaps TRBD2 as D (7 bases). The CDR3 is 18 residues long. The ends were cut back, 0 bases at V and 1 base at J, with 15 bases in the middle. Germline CDR1 LGHNA, CDR2 YSLEER. This CDR3 is CASSQDTGGGRNTGELFF. The CDR3 DNA is TGCGCCAGCAGCCAAGATACCGGGGGCGGGAGGAACACCGGGGAGCTGTTTTTT.

The V and J genes are TRBV19 and TRBJ2-7; TRBD2 agrees at 13 bases. Per germline, CDR1 LNHDA and CDR2 SQIVND (reference sequence). The CDR3 runs to 15 residues. The V and J ends lost 5 bases and 9 bases, in that order; junction bases with no gene match: 10. CDR3 coding DNA: TGTGCCAGTAGTTGGGGACTAGCGGGGTCCTCAGCGCAGTACTTC. This gives the protein CASSWGLAGSSAQYF. Full variable domain (missing parts from reference TRBV19 and TRBJ2-7): DGGITQSPKYLFRKEGQNVTLSCEQNLNHDAMYWYRQDPGQGLRLIYYSQIVNDFQKGDIAEGYSVSREKKESFPLTVTSAQKNPTAFYLCASSWGLAGSSAQYFGPGTRLTVT.

This clone came up once. V usage is TRBV7-9 and J usage is TRBJ2-2, with TRBD1 as a possible D gene (6 bases). The CDR3 is 15 residues long. Per the germline V gene, CDR1 is SEHNR and CDR2 is FQNEAQ (reference sequence). V was trimmed by 4 bases and J by 2 bases, leaving 11 bases between them. This chain's CDR3 is CASSSQGTNTGELFF. In nucleotides, the CDR3 is TGTGCCAGCAGCTCACAGGGTACAAACACCGGGGAGCTGTTTTTT. The full variable domain, completed using reference TRBV7-9 and TRBJ2-2, is DTGVSQNPRHKITKRGQNVTFRCDPISEHNRLYWYRQTLGQGPEFLTYFQNEAQLEKSRLLSDRFSAERPKGSFSTLEIQRTEQGDSAMYLCASSSQGTNTGELFFGEGSRLTVL.

The rearrangement links TRBV5-1 to TRBJ2-2, with D maybe TRBD1 (6 bases). V was trimmed by 4 bases and J by 3 bases, leaving 10 bases between them. The CDR3 loop spans 14 amino acids. Germline lookup yields CDR1 SGHRS and CDR2 YFSETQ. This CDR3 reads CASSPDSYTGELFF. The CDR3 coding sequence is TGCGCCAGCAGCCCGGACAGTTACACCGGGGAGCTGTTTTTT.

The V gene is TRBV19, the J gene TRBJ2-2, with 8 bases identical to TRBD1. V shed 10 bases and J 3 bases; nucleotides not matched to a gene: 7. This CDR3 has 14 amino acids. Germline V lookup: CDR1 LNHDA, CDR2 SQIVND (reference sequence). CDR3 sequence reads: CATSDRGYTGELFF. DNA for the CDR3: TGTGCCACCTCCGACAGGGGATACACCGGGGAGCTGTTTTTT.

V gene TRBV5-5 combines with J gene TRBJ2-7; 9 bases are shared with TRBD1. This CDR3 is built from 15 residues. After removal of 3 bases from V and 0 bases from J, the junction contained 4 bases not matched to a gene. Germline V lookup: CDR1 SGHKS, CDR2 YYEKEE (reference sequence). The CDR3 DNA sequence: TGTGCCAGCAGCTGGGGGACAGGGAACTCCTACGAGCAGTACTTC. Translating gives CASSWGTGNSYEQYF.

The CDR3 region is CASSAGEIETQYF. As DNA, the CDR3 is TGTGCCAGCAGCGCGGGGGAGATCGAGACCCAGTACTTC. The chain recombines TRBV7-2 with TRBJ2-5; TRBD2 aligns across 7 bases. Germline values: CDR1 SGHTA, CDR2 FQGNSA. Trimming at V came to 5 bases and at J to 5 bases, leaving 5 bases not matched to a gene. The CDR3 covers 13 residues. The variable domain in full, completed from reference TRBV7-2 and TRBJ2-5, reads GAGVSQSPSNKVTEKGKDVELRCDPISGHTALYWYRQSLGQGLEFLIYFQGNSAPDKSGLPSDRFSAERTGGSVSTLTIQRTQQEDSAVYLCASSAGEIETQYFGPGTRLLVL.

V and J are TRBV5-1 and TRBJ1-1; D gene uncertain. From germline, CDR1 is SGHRS and CDR2 YFSETQ. The CDR3 has 16 residues. V gave up 0 bases and J gave up 0 bases, with 12 bases separating them. The CDR3 reads CASSLELGEVNTEAFF. The CDR3 DNA is TGCGCCAGCAGCTTGGAGCTCGGGGAAGTGAACACTGAAGCTTTCTTT.

The chain combines TRBV27 with TRBJ2-7; 9 positions agree with TRBD1. Trimming took 5 bases from V and 3 from J; bases not matched to a gene: 2. This CDR3 is 13 amino acids long. Germline V gene sequence: CDR1 MNHEY, CDR2 SMNVEV (reference sequence). In DNA, the CDR3 is TGTGCCAGCAGTGCGACAGGGGGCTACGAGCAGTACTTC. Translating gives CASSATGGYEQYF.

This chain links TRBV2 with TRBJ2-1, with D possibly matching TRBD2 (6 bases). V gave up 4 bases and J gave up 7 bases, with 20 bases separating them. CDR3 length equals 16 residues. Germline-derived CDR1 and CDR2 are SNHLY and FYNNEI. The CDR3 region is CASSVAEWRGLNEQFF. The CDR3 DNA sequence: TGTGCCAGCAGTGTCGCGGAGTGGAGGGGTTTAAATGAGCAGTTCTTC.

V usage is TRBV2 and J usage is TRBJ2-3, with a possible D match to TRBD2 (7 bases). The CDR3 has 14 amino acids. Germline V gives CDR1 SNHLY, CDR2 FYNNEI. V lost 4 bases and J lost 5, with 13 bases in between. The CDR3 DNA is TGTGCCAGCAGTGGGGGCGGGGGCAGAGATACGCAGTATTTT. It yields the protein CASSGGGGRDTQYF.

The rearrangement links TRBV7-8 to TRBJ1-5; D gene unclear. The CDR3 contains 15 residues. Germline CDR1 and CDR2: SGHVS and FQNEAQ. V was shortened by 1 base and J by 0 bases, with 7 bases between the two germline ends. CDR3 nucleotides: TGTGCCAGCAGCTTAGGCAGACATAGCAATCAGCCCCAGCATTTT. It codes for CASSLGRHSNQPQHF.

V gene TRBV6-1 combines with J gene TRBJ2-7, with 12 bases aligning to TRBD2. CDR1 MNHNS and CDR2 SASEGT come from the germline V gene. Trimming took 2 bases from V and 5 from J; bases not matched to a gene: 1. The CDR3 runs to 14 residues. The CDR3: CASSELAGGNEQYF. The CDR3 DNA is TGTGCCAGCAGTGAACTAGCGGGAGGGAACGAGCAGTACTTC.

The chain recombines TRBV5-6 with TRBJ2-2; 13 nucleotides align to TRBD2. The V and J ends lost 5 bases and 5 bases, in that order; junction bases with no gene match: 3. This CDR3 has 15 residues. Looked up from germline, CDR1 is SGHDT and CDR2 is YYEEEE. The CDR3 region is CASRTSGGFTGELFF. The CDR3 nucleotides are TGTGCCAGCAGGACTAGCGGGGGGTTTACCGGGGAGCTGTTTTTT. The whole variable domain, remainder taken from reference TRBV5-6 and TRBJ2-2, is DAGVTQSPTHLIKTRGQQVTLRCSPKSGHDTVSWYQQALGQGPQFIFQYYEEEERQRGNFPDRFSGHQFPNYSSELNVNALLLGDSALYLCASRTSGGFTGELFFGEGSRLTVL.

This sequence joins TRBV19 and TRBJ1-5; D uncertain. V lost 2 bases and J lost 3, with 14 bases in between. CDR3 length: 16 amino acids. In germline, CDR1 is LNHDA, CDR2 SQIVND (reference sequence). CDR3 nucleotide sequence: TGTGCCAGTAGTATAAGAGCCGACACTTTCAATCAGCCCCAGCATTTT. It encodes CASSIRADTFNQPQHF.